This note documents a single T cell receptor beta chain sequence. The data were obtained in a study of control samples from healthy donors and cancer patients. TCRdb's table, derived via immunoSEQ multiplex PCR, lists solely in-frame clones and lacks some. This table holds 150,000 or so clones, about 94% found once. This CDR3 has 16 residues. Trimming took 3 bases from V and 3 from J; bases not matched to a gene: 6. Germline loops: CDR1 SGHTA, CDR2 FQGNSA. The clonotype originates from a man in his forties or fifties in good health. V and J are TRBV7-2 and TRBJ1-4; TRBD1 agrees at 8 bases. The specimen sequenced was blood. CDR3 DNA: TGTGCCAGCAGCTTCAAACAGGGGGGAGCTAATGAAAAACTGTTTTTT. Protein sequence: CASSFKQGGANEKLFF.